These 26 T cell receptor beta chains were all obtained from the same sample, sequenced in a study of T cell responses to AZD1222 COVID-19 vaccine. TCRdb's copy holds only in-frame clones and misses some; the assay was immunoSEQ multiplex PCR. Of about 120,000 clones in the sample, almost 95% are singletons; the top ten hold around 1.6%. The material was peripheral blood, obtained 28 days after the second AZD1222 dose. These receptors originate from an adult who received the AZD1222 COVID-19 vaccine.

The rearrangement uses TRBV2 and TRBJ1-5; TRBD1 matches 9 bases. The ends lost 6 bases at V and 0 bases at J; junction bases unmatched: 6. The germline gives CDR1 SNHLY, CDR2 FYNNEI. There are 16 residues in the CDR3. The CDR3 protein is CASSPGQGYSNQPQHF. DNA of the CDR3: TGTGCCAGCAGCCCCGGACAGGGGTATAGCAATCAGCCCCAGCATTTT.

This rearrangement joins TRBV6-1 to TRBJ1-5, with 8 bases identical to TRBD1. This CDR3 is 15 amino acids long. Per the germline V gene, CDR1 is MNHNS and CDR2 is SASEGT. V lost 1 base and J lost 6; bases outside the gene matches: 5. DNA of the CDR3: TGTGCCAGCAGTGAAGTTGACAGGGGTGGTCAGCCCCAGCATTTT. This gives the protein CASSEVDRGGQPQHF.

The chain combines TRBV27 with TRBJ1-2; TRBD1 aligns across 8 bases. Germline V lookup: CDR1 MNHEY, CDR2 SMNVEV (reference sequence). V trimming: 5 bases; J trimming: 4 bases; junction bases outside the gene matches: 6. The CDR3 has 14 residues. This chain's CDR3 is CASSHRTGSYGYTF. CDR3 nucleotide sequence: TGTGCCAGCAGTCATCGGACAGGGTCCTATGGCTACACCTTC.

The gene calls are TRBV2 and TRBJ2-1; possible D gene TRBD1, 6 bases. V gave up 7 bases and J gave up 4 bases, with 14 bases separating them. The germline V gene has CDR1 SNHLY and CDR2 FYNNEI. This CDR3 has 14 amino acids. The CDR3 here is CASIPGAFYNEQFF. The CDR3 DNA reads as TGTGCCAGCATCCCAGGGGCGTTTTACAATGAGCAGTTCTTC.

This rearrangement joins TRBV3-1 (or the pseudogene TRBV3-2) to TRBJ1-5; D is undetermined. Looked up from germline, CDR1 is LGHDT and CDR2 is YNNKEL (reference sequence). This CDR3 spans 15 amino acids. Trimming stripped 0 bases from V and 0 bases from J, with 6 bases between. The CDR3, as DNA: TGTGCCAGCAGCCAAGATGCGTTTAGCAATCAGCCCCAGCATTTT. The encoded protein is CASSQDAFSNQPQHF.

The CDR3 sequence: CSASFPSGRAYEQYF. The CDR3 DNA follows: TGCAGTGCTAGTTTCCCTAGCGGGAGAGCGTACGAGCAGTACTTC. This chain connects TRBV20-1 to TRBJ2-7, with 10 bases lining up with TRBD2. The germline V gene encodes CDR1 DFQATT and CDR2 SNEGSKA (reference sequence). The CDR3 length is 15 residues. J lost 4 bases, V lost 3 bases, and 9 bases had no gene match.

The rearrangement links TRBV27 to TRBJ1-3, with no clear D. This CDR3 region has 13 residues. The germline gives CDR1 MNHEY, CDR2 SMNVEV (reference sequence). V was cut by 5 bases and J by 0 bases, with 5 bases left in between. CDR3 coding DNA: TGTGCCAGCAGTGAGAGCTCTGGAAACACCATATATTTT. Its protein product is CASSESSGNTIYF.

The genes are TRBV7-9 and TRBJ2-2; 10 nucleotides agree with TRBD1. CDR3 size: 18 residues. The J segment lost 5 bases and the V segment lost 5 bases, leaving 14 bases of the junction unmatched. Per germline, CDR1 SEHNR and CDR2 FQNEAQ (reference sequence). In nucleotides, the CDR3 is TGTGCCAGCAGCGACCGGGACAGGGGTGAAGTAAGGACCGGGGAGCTGTTTTTT. It encodes CASSDRDRGEVRTGELFF.

J is TRBJ2-2 and V is TRBV29-1, with D perhaps given as TRBD1 or TRBD2 (6 bases each). Germline V gives CDR1 SQVTM, CDR2 ANQGSEA. The CDR3 spans 14 residues. V shed 3 bases and J shed 7 bases, with 15 bases lying between them. This CDR3 reads CSVDEGGRVGELFF. CDR3 bases: TGCAGCGTTGACGAGGGGGGCCGTGTCGGGGAGCTGTTTTTT.

The chain links TRBV7-3 to TRBJ2-5; 13 bases align to TRBD2. The ends lost 5 bases at V and 5 bases at J; junction bases unmatched: 5. Germline CDR1 is SGHTA and CDR2 is FQGTGA. The CDR3 is 15 residues long. This CDR3 reads CASSPGLAGVETQYF. CDR3 bases: TGTGCCAGCAGCCCAGGACTAGCGGGAGTGGAGACCCAGTACTTC.

The V and J genes are TRBV5-8 and TRBJ1-1; D gene unclear. The CDR3 runs 13 residues. Germline loops: CDR1 SGHTS, CDR2 YDEGEE. V dropped 6 bases and J dropped 5 bases, with 14 bases sitting between them. The CDR3 region is CASNLRHGTEAFF. CDR3 coding DNA: TGTGCCAGCAATTTACGGCATGGGACTGAAGCTTTCTTT.

The chain joins TRBV7-8 to TRBJ2-3; D is unclear. CDR1 is SGHVS, CDR2 FQNEAQ, per germline. V was clipped by 2 bases and J by 0 bases, with 9 bases between them. There are 15 residues in the CDR3. In nucleotides, the CDR3 is TGTGCCAGCAGCTTAACGTATTCTAGCACAGATACGCAGTATTTT. Protein product: CASSLTYSSTDTQYF. The whole variable domain, filled in from reference TRBV7-8 and TRBJ2-3, reads GAGVSQSPRYKVAKRGQDVALRCDPISGHVSLFWYQQALGQGPEFLTYFQNEAQLDKSGLPSDRFFAERPEGSVSTLKIQRTQQEDSAVYLCASSLTYSSTDTQYFGPGTRLTVL.

Points on this clone: This specimen includes other DNA sequences encoding the same CDR3. CDR3 in DNA: TGTGCCAGCAGTACCACTAGCGGAGGGAACACCGGGGAGCTGTTTTTT. It is translated as CASSTTSGGNTGELFF. The rearrangement links TRBV2 to TRBJ2-2; 8 bases line up with TRBD2. Germline assignment: CDR1 SNHLY and CDR2 FYNNEI. The CDR3 totals 16 residues. Trimming cost V 5 bases and J 1 base; bases outside gene matches: 6.

In this sample, this clone turned up once. The chain couples TRBV5-1 to TRBJ2-3; D perhaps matches TRBD2 (5 bases). Trimming removed 4 bases from V and 2 bases from J, with 23 bases in between. Germline values: CDR1 SGHRS, CDR2 YFSETQ. The CDR3 has 18 amino acids. The CDR3 loop is CASSLTSSRTQVTDTQYF. The DNA for the CDR3 is TGCGCCAGCAGCCTAACCTCTAGCAGGACGCAAGTCACAGATACGCAGTATTTT.

This clone has just one count. This chain links TRBV13 with TRBJ2-7, with a possible D match to TRBD1 (6 bases). Germline lookup yields CDR1 PRHDT and CDR2 FYEKMQ (reference sequence). The length of the CDR3 is 13 residues. The germline V and J ends were trimmed by 2 bases and 7 bases, with 12 bases remaining between them. The CDR3 protein is CASSLRDKREQYF. The CDR3 bases are TGTGCCAGCAGCTTACGGGACAAAAGGGAGCAGTACTTC.

The chain recombines TRBV5-1 with TRBJ2-1, with 8 nucleotides matching TRBD1. There are 15 residues in the CDR3. The trim removed 0 bases at V and 10 bases at J, leaving 9 bases unmatched. CDR1 SGHRS and CDR2 YFSETQ come from the germline V gene. Here the CDR3 reads CASSLAGQGPREQFF. In DNA, the CDR3 is TGCGCCAGCAGCTTGGCCGGACAGGGCCCTAGGGAGCAGTTCTTC. Drawing the rest from reference TRBV5-1 and TRBJ2-1, the complete variable domain is KAGVTQTPRYLIKTRGQQVTLSCSPISGHRSVSWYQQTPGQGLQFLFEYFSETQRNKGNFPGRFSGRQFSNSRSEMNVSTLELGDSALYLCASSLAGQGPREQFFGPGTRLTVL.

The chain carries TRBV6-1 and TRBJ1-4; 10 bases fit TRBD1. The CDR3 has 14 amino acids. Unmatched junction bases numbered 1, after V lost 2 bases and J lost 7 bases. Germline V gives CDR1 MNHNS, CDR2 SASEGT. The CDR3 coding sequence is TGTGCCAGCAGTGAATGGACAGGGGGTGAAAAACTGTTTTTT. This codes for CASSEWTGGEKLFF.

The rearrangement uses TRBV5-1 and TRBJ2-6; D is uncertain. Between the trimmed V and J ends, which lost 0 bases and 0 bases, there was a span of 10 bases. Per the germline V gene, CDR1 is SGHRS and CDR2 is YFSETQ. The CDR3 contains 17 residues. The CDR3 loop is CASSLEAGHSGANVLTF. The CDR3 DNA reads TGCGCCAGCAGCTTGGAGGCAGGCCACTCTGGGGCCAACGTCCTGACTTTC.

The gene calls are TRBV9 and TRBJ1-6; D may be TRBD1 (5 bases). Germline V gene sequence: CDR1 SGDLS, CDR2 YYNGEE. The germline V and J ends were trimmed by 3 bases and 7 bases, with 11 bases remaining between them. This CDR3 is 14 amino acids long. The CDR3 loop reads CASSDGTYNSPLHF. For the CDR3, the DNA is TGTGCCAGCAGCGACGGGACTTACAATTCACCCCTCCACTTT.

CDR3 nucleotides: TGTGCCAGCAGCCAAGAGGACAATCAGCCCCAGCATTTT. Amino acid sequence: CASSQEDNQPQHF. The chain links TRBV3-1 (or the pseudogene TRBV3-2) to TRBJ1-5; D gene unclear. Trimming took 0 bases from V and 3 from J, leaving 3 bases between them. The CDR3 contains 13 residues. In germline, CDR1 is LGHDT, CDR2 YNNKEL (reference sequence).

The CDR3 DNA sequence: TGTGCCTTATCCCGCGGGACAGAGAACACCATATATTTT. It translates to CALSRGTENTIYF. This chain joins TRBV30 and TRBJ1-3; the match to TRBD1 covers 7 bases. The trim removed 7 bases at V and 7 bases at J, leaving 10 bases unmatched. This CDR3 is 13 amino acids long. The germline CDR1 and CDR2 sequences are GTSNPN and SVGIG (reference sequence).

J is TRBJ1-3 and V is TRBV20-1, with D unresolved. With 3 bases removed from V and 7 bases from J, the gap between germline ends came to 10 bases. Per germline, CDR1 DFQATT and CDR2 SNEGSKA (reference sequence). This CDR3 has 12 amino acids. DNA for the CDR3: TGCAGTGCTAGTCGCCCCGGGAACACCATATATTTT. Its protein is CSASRPGNTIYF.

The chain joins TRBV29-1 to TRBJ2-1, with TRBD1 matching 7 bases. Losses at the gene ends were 6 bases for V and 2 bases for J; bases not matched to a gene: 10. Germline V CDR1 and CDR2: SQVTM, ANQGSEA. CDR3 length: 15 amino acids. The CDR3 DNA follows: TGCAGCGTCCTGGGACAGCCGACCACCTACAATGAGCAGTTCTTC. Protein sequence: CSVLGQPTTYNEQFF.

The chain couples TRBV2 to TRBJ1-2, with D unclear. The V end was cut by 10 bases, the J end by 8 bases, with 14 bases between. CDR1 and CDR2 from the germline V gene are SNHLY and FYNNEI. This CDR3 is 11 amino acids long. CDR3 residues: CATPGTGGYTF. CDR3 DNA: TGTGCCACTCCGGGCACGGGGGGCTACACCTTC.

This chain connects TRBV4-2 to TRBJ2-3; 7 bases are shared with TRBD2. The J segment lost 5 bases and the V segment lost 4 bases, leaving 12 bases of the junction unmatched. The length of the CDR3 is 16 residues. Per germline, CDR1 LGHNA and CDR2 YNFKEQ. The CDR3 DNA follows: TGTGCCAGCAGCCCCCCCCGGACGGGAGGTGGAGATACGCAGTATTTT. Amino acids: CASSPPRTGGGDTQYF.

This sequence joins TRBV19 and TRBJ2-7; a possible D gene is TRBD1 (6 bases). The CDR3 is 15 residues long. The V and J ends lost 0 bases and 5 bases respectively, with 14 bases between them. Germline values: CDR1 LNHDA, CDR2 SQIVND (reference sequence). CDR3 protein: CASSIERGQSHEQYF. CDR3 coding DNA: TGTGCCAGTAGTATAGAGAGAGGACAGTCCCACGAGCAGTACTTC. Looking up the rest from reference TRBV19 and TRBJ2-7 gives the full variable domain: DGGITQSPKYLFRKEGQNVTLSCEQNLNHDAMYWYRQDPGQGLRLIYYSQIVNDFQKGDIAEGYSVSREKKESFPLTVTSAQKNPTAFYLCASSIERGQSHEQYFGPGTRLTVT.